What follows is one T cell receptor (beta chain) and its context. What it binds is not known. The data are from a study of cytomegalovirus exposure and HLA in healthy donors. Across the study: An earlier analysis identified approximately 110 million unique TCR beta sequences in about 200 million T cells.

Study results and caveats: Most TCR beta V segments were productive about 87% or about 30% of the time in an earlier analysis.

Primers for the PCR totalled 60 Vbeta and 13 Jbeta. Libraries were prepared by immunoSEQ multiplex PCR; TCRdb keeps only in-frame clonotypes and omits some of them. This sample has around 190,000 clones; around 77% occur once, and the top ten carry about 2.8%. The CDR3 has 13 residues. CDR1 is SGHRS and CDR2 is YFSETQ in the germline V gene. V gave up 0 bases and J gave up 3 bases, with 4 bases separating them. The chain uses TRBV5-1 and TRBJ2-1; no firm D call. Sequencing was performed on PBMCs. The receptor's source is a woman in her twenties or thirties in good health and CMV-seronegative. In nucleotides, the CDR3 is TGCGCCAGCAGCTTGGGCGTCTACAATGAGCAGTTCTTC. Protein sequence: CASSLGVYNEQFF. Full variable domain (remainder filled in from reference TRBV5-1 and TRBJ2-1): KAGVTQTPRYLIKTRGQQVTLSCSPISGHRSVSWYQQTPGQGLQFLFEYFSETQRNKGNFPGRFSGRQFSNSRSEMNVSTLELGDSALYLCASSLGVYNEQFFGPGTRLTVL.